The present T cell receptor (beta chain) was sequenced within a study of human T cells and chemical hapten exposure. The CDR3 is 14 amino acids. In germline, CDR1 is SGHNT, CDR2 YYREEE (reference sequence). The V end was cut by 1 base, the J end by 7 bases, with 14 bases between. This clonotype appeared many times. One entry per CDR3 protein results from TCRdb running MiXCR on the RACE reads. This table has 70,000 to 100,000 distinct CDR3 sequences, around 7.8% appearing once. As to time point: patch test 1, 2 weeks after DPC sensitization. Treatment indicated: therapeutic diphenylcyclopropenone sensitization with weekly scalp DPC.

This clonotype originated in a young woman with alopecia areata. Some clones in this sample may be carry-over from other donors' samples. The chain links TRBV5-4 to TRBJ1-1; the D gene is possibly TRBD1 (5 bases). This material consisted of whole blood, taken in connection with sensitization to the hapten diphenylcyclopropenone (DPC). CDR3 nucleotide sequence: TGTGCCAGCAGCTTGCACAGGAACTTTAATGAAGCTTTCTTT. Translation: CASSLHRNFNEAFF.